What follows are 27 T cell receptor beta chains derived from one specimen sequenced in a study of blood T cell repertoires in COVID-19. The assay was immunoSEQ multiplex PCR, and TCRdb's table has in-frame clones only and misses some. The profile covers some 170,000 clones, with 80% to 85% appearing a single time and 6.5% to 7.5% taken by the ten largest. The sample consisted of peripheral blood. The source of these receptors is a woman between 35 and 50 years old with COVID-19, enrolled during active disease.

This clone was detected only a few times. The chain joins TRBV11-3 to TRBJ2-1; D possibly corresponds to TRBD2 (6 bases). This CDR3 is built from 15 residues. Trimming took 0 bases from V and 4 from J, leaving 10 bases between them. Germline assignment: CDR1 SGHNT and CDR2 YENEEA. The CDR3 region has the DNA TGTGCCAGCAGCTTAGATCATGGGAGGTACAATGAGCAGTTCTTC. Its translation: CASSLDHGRYNEQFF.

The J gene is TRBJ2-2, the V gene TRBV15; perhaps TRBD2 as D (7 bases). The V gene lost 8 bases and the J gene lost 1 base, with 11 bases spanning the gap. The germline CDR1 and CDR2 sequences are LNHNV and YYDKDF (reference sequence). The CDR3 spans 14 residues. This CDR3 is CATSGGLNTGELFF. The CDR3 DNA reads TGTGCCACCTCGGGGGGCTTGAACACCGGGGAGCTGTTTTTT.

Here the CDR3 reads CASSLGSSGNTIYF. The CDR3 bases are TGTGCCAGCAGCTTAGGGAGCTCTGGAAACACCATATATTTT. The chain employs TRBV7-2 and TRBJ1-3; D is unresolved. The CDR3 has 14 amino acids. Germline V CDR1 and CDR2: SGHTA, FQGNSA. The ends were cut back, 1 base at V and 0 bases at J, with 4 bases in the middle. Drawing the rest from reference TRBV7-2 and TRBJ1-3, the complete variable domain is GAGVSQSPSNKVTEKGKDVELRCDPISGHTALYWYRQSLGQGLEFLIYFQGNSAPDKSGLPSDRFSAERTGGSVSTLTIQRTQQEDSAVYLCASSLGSSGNTIYFGEGSWLTVV.

In this sample, this clone turned up once. The genes are TRBV5-6 and TRBJ2-1; D not resolved. The CDR3 is made up of 12 amino acids. V was shortened by 1 base and J by 4 bases, with 3 bases between the two germline ends. CDR1 and CDR2 from the germline V gene are SGHDT and YYEEEE. DNA of the CDR3: TGTGCCAGCAGCTTGCCTTACAATGAGCAGTTCTTC. It yields the protein CASSLPYNEQFF.

The rearrangement joins TRBV27 to TRBJ2-1; the match to TRBD2 covers 9 bases. The CDR3 totals 15 residues. Germline trimming cut 6 bases from V and 5 bases from J; bases unmatched to any gene: 8. The germline gives CDR1 MNHEY, CDR2 SMNVEV (reference sequence). The CDR3 DNA sequence: TGTGCCAGCAGCCCGGGTAGCGGGAGAGACAATGAGCAGTTCTTC. It specifies CASSPGSGRDNEQFF.

The CDR3 loop is CASSWFGTSNEQFF. The DNA of the CDR3 is TGTGCCAGCAGCTGGTTCGGGACTAGCAATGAGCAGTTCTTC. V usage is TRBV5-4 and J usage is TRBJ2-1; 8 bases agree with TRBD2. CDR1 and CDR2 from the germline V gene are SGHNT and YYREEE (reference sequence). This CDR3 contains 14 residues. V dropped 3 bases and J dropped 6; count of bases not matched to a gene: 5.

V gene TRBV6-5 combines with J gene TRBJ1-5; unclear D gene. The CDR3 extends over 12 amino acids. CDR1 MNHEY and CDR2 SVGAGI come from the germline V gene. V lost 0 bases, J lost 9 bases, and 6 bases lay in between. CDR3 nucleotides: TGTGCCAGCAGTTACTCCAGCGGGCCCCAGCATTTT. Protein product: CASSYSSGPQHF.

This clone was seen only a few times. The V and J genes are TRBV7-2 and TRBJ1-6; D ambiguous. Looked up from germline, CDR1 is SGHTA and CDR2 is FQGNSA. This CDR3 has 14 amino acids. Trimming took off 7 bases at V and 7 bases at J, with 14 bases between the two ends. The CDR3 DNA is TGTGCCAGCACCCCTAAGAGAGGGAATTCACCCCTCCACTTT. It encodes CASTPKRGNSPLHF. The full variable domain, rest sourced from reference TRBV7-2 and TRBJ1-6, is GAGVSQSPSNKVTEKGKDVELRCDPISGHTALYWYRQSLGQGLEFLIYFQGNSAPDKSGLPSDRFSAERTGGSVSTLTIQRTQQEDSAVYLCASTPKRGNSPLHFGNGTRLTVT.

The V gene is TRBV7-3, the J gene TRBJ2-1; 11 bases line up with TRBD2. Germline values: CDR1 SGHTA, CDR2 FQGTGA. The CDR3 length is 14 residues. The trim removed 5 bases at V and 5 bases at J, leaving 2 bases unmatched. The CDR3 loop is CASSRLAGNNEQFF. CDR3 coding DNA: TGTGCCAGCAGCCGACTAGCGGGAAACAATGAGCAGTTCTTC.

This clone occurred many times. The chain is built from TRBV27 and TRBJ2-2; 9 nucleotides match TRBD1. The junction had 7 bases not matched to a gene; V was cut back by 4 bases and J by 7 bases. CDR3 size: 15 residues. Germline values: CDR1 MNHEY, CDR2 SMNVEV (reference sequence). The CDR3 loop reads CASSSGTGFGGELFF. CDR3 in DNA: TGTGCCAGCAGTTCCGGGACAGGGTTCGGCGGGGAGCTGTTTTTT.

The chain couples TRBV3-1 (or the pseudogene TRBV3-2) to TRBJ2-7; TRBD2 agrees at 10 bases. CDR3 length: 17 amino acids. Germline CDR1 LGHDT, CDR2 YNNKEL (reference sequence). V shed 0 bases and J 1 base; nucleotides not matched to a gene: 6. The CDR3 DNA reads TGTGCCAGCAGCCAAGACGGACTAGCGGTTGATTCCTACGAGCAGTACTTC. Translating it yields CASSQDGLAVDSYEQYF.

J is TRBJ1-1 and V is TRBV14; D is unresolved. CDR1 is SGHDN and CDR2 is FVKESK in the germline V gene. This CDR3 has 13 amino acids. Trimming took off 1 base at V and 8 bases at J, with 11 bases between the two ends. CDR3 sequence (DNA): TGTGCCAGCAGCCAAGCGCCGGTTCGGGAAGCTTTCTTT. This translates into CASSQAPVREAFF.

V is TRBV5-1 and J is TRBJ2-3; D is possibly TRBD1 (6 bases). Looked up from germline, CDR1 is SGHRS and CDR2 is YFSETQ. CDR3 length: 15 residues. V lost 2 bases and J 0 bases, leaving 10 bases between the germline ends. The CDR3 sequence: CASSFGQTSTDTQYF. CDR3 in DNA: TGCGCCAGCAGCTTTGGACAGACTAGCACAGATACGCAGTATTTT.

This chain connects TRBV11-2 to TRBJ2-5, with 7 bases aligning to TRBD2. From germline, CDR1 is SGHAT and CDR2 FQNNGV. This CDR3 is built from 18 residues. The V segment lost 2 bases and the J segment 5 bases; nucleotides outside the gene matches: 17. CDR3 sequence: CASSLLGPVAGFGETQYF. DNA for the CDR3: TGTGCCAGCAGCTTATTGGGGCCTGTAGCGGGTTTTGGGGAGACCCAGTACTTC.

This clone showed up just once. The gene calls are TRBV6-5 and TRBJ1-1, with D possibly being TRBD1 (6 bases). Germline-derived CDR1 and CDR2 are MNHEY and SVGAGI. V lost 4 bases and J 0 bases, leaving 12 bases between the germline ends. The CDR3 sequence is 15 residues long. CDR3: CASSLQGIMNTEAFF. The CDR3 bases are TGTGCCAGCAGTTTACAGGGAATTATGAACACTGAAGCTTTCTTT.

The chain employs TRBV7-2 and TRBJ2-3; D remains unclear. Trimming took 3 bases from V and 2 from J, leaving 3 bases between them. The CDR3 sequence is 12 residues long. CDR1 is SGHTA, CDR2 FQGNSA, per germline. CDR3: CASSFNTDTQYF. CDR3 DNA sequence: TGTGCCAGCAGCTTTAACACAGATACGCAGTATTTT.

DNA of the CDR3: TGTGCCAGCAGCTTAGGTCAGGGGGCAAGGTCACCCCTCCACTTT. This translates into CASSLGQGARSPLHF. The chain combines TRBV7-8 with TRBJ1-6; 8 bases are a match to TRBD1. There are 15 residues in the CDR3. V lost 1 base, J lost 10 bases, and 6 bases stayed unmatched. Germline V CDR1 and CDR2: SGHVS, FQNEAQ.

V gene TRBV7-9 combines with J gene TRBJ1-2; D unclear. Per the germline V gene, CDR1 is SEHNR and CDR2 is FQNEAQ (reference sequence). CDR3 length: 11 amino acids. V dropped 1 base and J dropped 13 bases, with 10 bases sitting between them. In DNA form, the CDR3 reads TGTGCCAGCAGCTTAGACAGTCGCTGCACCTTC. This translates into CASSLDSRCTF.

V and J are TRBV5-1 and TRBJ2-7; 12 nucleotides align to TRBD2. CDR1 SGHRS and CDR2 YFSETQ come from the germline V gene. V shed 4 bases, J shed 0 bases, and the junction held 17 bases outside the gene matches. There are 20 residues in the CDR3. In DNA, the CDR3 is TGCGCCAGCAGCCCCCAGGGGGGGGGACTAGCGGGCGCAAACTCCTACGAGCAGTACTTC. Protein: CASSPQGGGLAGANSYEQYF.

The gene calls are TRBV7-9 and TRBJ2-7, with 11 bases aligning to TRBD1. The CDR3 sequence is 15 residues long. The ends lost 5 bases at V and 2 bases at J; junction bases unmatched: 5. Germline assignment: CDR1 SEHNR and CDR2 FQNEAQ (reference sequence). The CDR3 sequence: CASSTGTGGTYEQYF. CDR3 nucleotides: TGTGCCAGCAGCACGGGGACAGGGGGGACCTACGAGCAGTACTTC.

A single count supports this clone. The gene calls are TRBV11-2 and TRBJ1-2; no clear D gene. The germline V gene encodes CDR1 SGHAT and CDR2 FQNNGV. Trimming took 5 bases from V and 0 from J, leaving 4 bases between them. The CDR3 runs to 12 residues. CDR3 in amino acids: CASSHSNYGYTF. CDR3 coding DNA: TGTGCCAGCAGCCACTCTAACTATGGCTACACCTTC.

This chain links TRBV7-9 with TRBJ2-4, with TRBD2 as a possible D gene (6 bases). The CDR3 has 15 amino acids. V lost 3 bases to trimming and J lost 1 base, with 10 bases between them. Germline CDR1 SEHNR, CDR2 FQNEAQ (reference sequence). In DNA form, the CDR3 reads TGTGCCAGCAGCTTCGTACGGGGGGCCAAAAACATTCAGTACTTC. Its translation: CASSFVRGAKNIQYF.

This chain uses TRBV3-1 (or the pseudogene TRBV3-2) with TRBJ2-7, with 7 bases aligning to TRBD2. J gave up 4 bases and V 3 bases, and 0 bases lay outside the gene matches. CDR3 length equals 12 residues. The germline V gene encodes CDR1 LGHDT and CDR2 YNNKEL (reference sequence). This chain's CDR3 is CASSQGGYEQYF. The DNA of the CDR3 is TGTGCCAGCAGCCAGGGGGGGTACGAGCAGTACTTC.

The CDR3 spells CASSEASDRGLNQPQHF. DNA of the CDR3: TGTGCCAGCAGTGAAGCTTCGGACAGGGGGCTCAATCAGCCCCAGCATTTT. The V call is TRBV2, the J call TRBJ1-5; 11 nucleotides line up with TRBD1. V lost 0 bases to trimming and J lost 3 bases; unmatched junction nucleotides: 4. CDR1 and CDR2 from the germline V gene are SNHLY and FYNNEI. This CDR3 region has 17 residues. The whole variable domain, filled in from reference TRBV2 and TRBJ1-5, reads EPEVTQTPSHQVTQMGQEVILRCVPISNHLYFYWYRQILGQKVEFLVSFYNNEISEKSEIFDDQFSVERPDGSNFTLKIRSTKLEDSAMYFCASSEASDRGLNQPQHFGDGTRLSIL.

V usage is TRBV7-2 and J usage is TRBJ2-2; tentative D call: TRBD1 (6 bases). Germline CDR1 is SGHTA and CDR2 is FQGNSA. Trimming removed 5 bases at V and 8 bases at J, with 15 bases between. CDR3 size: 14 residues. CDR3 sequence reads: CASSQAQGYGELFF. CDR3 sequence (DNA): TGTGCCAGCAGCCAAGCCCAGGGGTATGGGGAGCTGTTTTTT.

The rearrangement links TRBV27 to TRBJ1-2; 9 bases line up with TRBD1. Germline-derived CDR1 and CDR2 are MNHEY and SMNVEV (reference sequence). After removal of 3 bases from V and 8 bases from J, the junction contained 7 bases not matched to a gene. This CDR3 contains 14 residues. CDR3 nucleotide sequence: TGTGCCAGCAGTTTGAGGACAGGGGAGCAGGGCTACACCTTC. This sequence encodes CASSLRTGEQGYTF.

The V and J genes are TRBV19 and TRBJ2-4, with a weak D call TRBD2 (6 bases). CDR1 is LNHDA, CDR2 SQIVND, per germline (reference sequence). V shed 1 base and J shed 7 bases, with 14 bases lying between them. This CDR3 has 15 residues. The CDR3 nucleotides are TGTGCCAGTAGTATAGTTAAGGTAGGAGGGAACATTCAGTACTTC. Encoded protein: CASSIVKVGGNIQYF.